This paragraph covers one T cell receptor beta chain sequence. Its antigen is not known. Sequencing used immunoSEQ multiplex PCR; TCRdb keeps in-frame clones, though not all of them. This table has 90,000 to 100,000 clones, roughly 87% appearing once. Trimming took off 4 bases at V and 0 bases at J, with 5 bases between the two ends. CDR1 is LGHNA, CDR2 YSLEER, per germline. There are 13 residues in the CDR3. This entry belongs to a study of T cell responses to AZD1222 COVID-19 vaccine. Study summary: Second-dose intervals near 4 or 12 weeks were combined.

Whole-study findings and limits: Recipients of AZD1222 seropositive at baseline numbered only 6 or 7.

The input for sequencing was peripheral blood, taken on day 0 of AZD1222 vaccination. The rearrangement links TRBV4-3 to TRBJ2-3; no clear D gene. The sequence derives from an adult in good health. The CDR3 protein is CASSPGSTDTQYF. In DNA, the CDR3 is TGCGCCAGCAGCCCCGGGAGCACAGATACGCAGTATTTT.